Listed here are 28 T cell receptor beta chains from one sample, sequenced in a study of tumor-infiltrating lymphocytes in localized non-small cell lung cancer. Libraries were prepared by immunoSEQ multiplex PCR; TCRdb keeps only in-frame clonotypes and omits some of them. The sample records 17,000 or so clones, less than 85% being singletons. Sequencing used lung tumor tissue. Receptor source: a human donor with non-small cell lung cancer.

The chain carries TRBV7-9 and TRBJ1-2; 7 positions match TRBD1. V lost 1 base and J lost 6; bases outside the gene matches: 5. Germline V lookup: CDR1 SEHNR, CDR2 FQNEAQ (reference sequence). This CDR3 spans 14 amino acids. The CDR3 protein is CASSLEGAYHGYTF. The CDR3 nucleotides are TGTGCCAGCAGCTTAGAGGGGGCTTACCATGGCTACACCTTC.

V usage is TRBV5-1 and J usage is TRBJ2-1; 14 bases match TRBD2. The CDR3 sequence is 16 residues long. The V and J ends lost 3 bases and 9 bases, in that order; junction bases with no gene match: 8. Germline CDR1 reads SGHRS; CDR2 reads YFSETQ. CDR3 amino acids: CASSWTGLAGGGEQFF. In DNA, the CDR3 is TGCGCCAGCAGCTGGACTGGACTAGCGGGAGGAGGTGAGCAGTTCTTC.

The CDR3 here is CASSVNAGQGLNIQYF. The CDR3 DNA is TGTGCCAGCAGCGTTAACGCGGGACAGGGTCTGAACATTCAGTACTTC. This chain uses TRBV9 with TRBJ2-4; 9 bases line up with TRBD1. V shed 2 bases and J 7 bases; nucleotides not matched to a gene: 10. CDR3 size: 16 residues. Germline V gene sequence: CDR1 SGDLS, CDR2 YYNGEE. Full variable domain (remainder filled in from reference TRBV9 and TRBJ2-4): DSGVTQTPKHLITATGQRVTLRCSPRSGDLSVYWYQQSLDQGLQFLIQYYNGEERAKGNILERFSAQQFPDLHSELNLSSLELGDSALYFCASSVNAGQGLNIQYFGAGTRLSVL.

The chain employs TRBV9 and TRBJ2-3, with TRBD2 matching over 10 bases. The CDR3 totals 18 residues. Germline lookup yields CDR1 SGDLS and CDR2 YYNGEE. V lost 0 bases, J lost 2 bases, and 9 bases stayed unmatched. The CDR3 reads CASSVEAGGPEYTDTQYF. The DNA of the CDR3 is TGTGCCAGCAGCGTAGAAGCGGGAGGGCCAGAATACACAGATACGCAGTATTTT.

The V gene is TRBV7-9, the J gene TRBJ1-2, with D maybe TRBD1 (5 bases). CDR3 size: 16 residues. V lost 4 bases and J 1 base, leaving 16 bases between the germline ends. Germline values: CDR1 SEHNR, CDR2 FQNEAQ (reference sequence). CDR3 residues: CASSSGRSGSNYGYTF. For the CDR3, the DNA is TGTGCCAGCAGCTCAGGGCGTTCTGGGAGTAACTATGGCTACACCTTC.

The chain employs TRBV6-5 and TRBJ1-5; no definite D call. CDR1 is MNHEY, CDR2 SVGAGI, per germline. V lost 6 bases, J lost 0 bases, and 12 bases lay in between. This CDR3 spans 15 amino acids. The CDR3 DNA is TGTGCCAGCAGCCCCACGGCATTTAGCAATCAGCCCCAGCATTTT. It yields the protein CASSPTAFSNQPQHF.

The gene calls are TRBV6-6 and TRBJ2-1; weak D call: TRBD2 (6 bases). This CDR3 is 16 amino acids long. Trimming left V 0 bases short and J 8 bases short, with 17 bases between. Per the germline V gene, CDR1 is MNHNY and CDR2 is SVGAGI (reference sequence). CDR3 residues: CASSYSAGPRGDEQFF. CDR3 bases: TGTGCCAGCAGTTACTCGGCGGGGCCCCGAGGCGATGAGCAGTTCTTC.

This clone appeared a single time. The rearrangement joins TRBV6-5 to TRBJ1-4, with a weak D call TRBD1 (5 bases). The CDR3 has 15 amino acids. Trimming cost V 6 bases and J 3 bases, with 14 bases left between them. Germline assignment: CDR1 MNHEY and CDR2 SVGAGI. The chain's CDR3 is CASSLYRSSNEKLFF. The CDR3 DNA reads TGTGCCAGCAGCCTTTACAGGTCCTCTAATGAAAAACTGTTTTTT.

This chain uses TRBV7-3 with TRBJ2-2; the match to TRBD2 covers 9 bases. V was pared by 5 bases and J by 5 bases, with 9 bases of the junction left unmatched. In germline, CDR1 is SGHTA, CDR2 FQGTGA. The length of the CDR3 is 16 residues. The CDR3 DNA is TGTGCCAGCAGCCCAATAGCGGGAGTTCGGACCGGGGAGCTGTTTTTT. This sequence encodes CASSPIAGVRTGELFF.

This sequence joins TRBV4-3 and TRBJ2-1; D is uncertain. CDR3 length: 15 residues. CDR1 is LGHNA, CDR2 YSLEER, per germline. The ends were cut back, 0 bases at V and 6 bases at J, with 12 bases in the middle. CDR3 residues: CASSQDRPTRNEQFF. In nucleotides, the CDR3 is TGCGCCAGCAGCCAAGATCGCCCGACCCGCAATGAGCAGTTCTTC.

On this clone itself: One end of the junction varies from germline; a read error may be responsible. The rearrangement links TRBV12-5 to TRBJ1-4; D ambiguous. This CDR3 is 11 amino acids long. The germline CDR1 and CDR2 sequences are LGHNT and FRNRAP. CDR3 region: CASGLPLPRLF. Here the CDR3 DNA reads TGTGCTAGTGGTTTGCCTCTCCCCCGGCTTTTT.

V and J are TRBV7-2 and TRBJ2-3; a possible D gene is TRBD2 (5 bases). The CDR3 runs 14 residues. The V gene lost 1 base and the J gene lost 6 bases, with 11 bases spanning the gap. The germline gives CDR1 SGHTA, CDR2 FQGNSA. CDR3 nucleotides: TGTGCCAGCAGCTTAGGTCTAGCAGCGGATACGCAGTATTTT. It yields the protein CASSLGLAADTQYF. Full variable domain (missing parts from reference TRBV7-2 and TRBJ2-3): GAGVSQSPSNKVTEKGKDVELRCDPISGHTALYWYRQSLGQGLEFLIYFQGNSAPDKSGLPSDRFSAERTGGSVSTLTIQRTQQEDSAVYLCASSLGLAADTQYFGPGTRLTVL.

The chain's CDR3 is CSVAHRNTEAFF. CDR3 nucleotides: TGCAGCGTGGCTCATAGGAACACTGAAGCTTTCTTT. The genes are TRBV29-1 and TRBJ1-1; D is unclear. Between the trimmed V and J ends, which lost 6 bases and 1 base, there was a span of 9 bases. CDR1 is SQVTM and CDR2 is ANQGSEA in the germline V gene. The length of the CDR3 is 12 residues.

CDR3 nucleotide sequence: TGTGCCACCAGCCCCACAGAGTACGAGCAGTACTTC. Its protein product is CATSPTEYEQYF. This chain connects TRBV15 to TRBJ2-7, with D uncertain. This CDR3 has 12 residues. Looked up from germline, CDR1 is LNHNV and CDR2 is YYDKDF (reference sequence). V was clipped by 5 bases and J by 4 bases, with 9 bases between them.

In this sample, this clone turned up a few times. This CDR3 is CASMGEKANVLTF. CDR3 nucleotides: TGTGCCAGCATGGGGGAGAAGGCCAACGTCCTGACTTTC. This sequence joins TRBV6-5 and TRBJ2-6; D may correspond to TRBD1 or TRBD2 (5 bases each). V was trimmed by 7 bases and J by 6 bases, leaving 10 bases between them. Germline CDR1 and CDR2: MNHEY and SVGAGI. The CDR3 runs to 13 residues.

This clone was observed once. The rearrangement joins TRBV4-2 to TRBJ1-1, with D unclear. Germline-derived CDR1 and CDR2 are LGHNA and YNFKEQ. The CDR3 totals 13 residues. V was pared by 0 bases and J by 4 bases, with 6 bases between. Here the CDR3 DNA reads TGTGCCAGCAGCCAAGATAAACCCACTGAAGCTTTCTTT. It translates to CASSQDKPTEAFF.

The chain couples TRBV7-2 to TRBJ2-3; no definite D call. V lost 5 bases and J lost 6, with 18 bases in between. The CDR3 totals 15 residues. Germline V gene lookup returns CDR1 SGHTA and CDR2 FQGNSA. DNA for the CDR3: TGTGCCAGCAGCCAACCGGGCCCGTCCTTTGATACGCAGTATTTT. The encoded protein is CASSQPGPSFDTQYF.

This clone came up a few times. This sequence joins TRBV5-1 and TRBJ1-2; no definite D call. Trimming stripped 0 bases from V and 7 bases from J, with 13 bases between. Germline values: CDR1 SGHRS, CDR2 YFSETQ. This CDR3 is built from 14 residues. In DNA, the CDR3 is TGCGCCAGCAGCTTGGAAGAGGCCCGAGGTGGCTACACCTTC. It yields the protein CASSLEEARGGYTF.

This clone was found once. V usage is TRBV5-5 and J usage is TRBJ2-7, with D uncertain. Deletions cut 0 bases from V and 0 bases from J, with 7 bases between. The germline V gene has CDR1 SGHKS and CDR2 YYEKEE (reference sequence). The CDR3 contains 14 residues. As DNA, the CDR3 is TGTGCCAGCAGCTTGGTTCTCACCTCCTACGAGCAGTACTTC. Its protein product is CASSLVLTSYEQYF. The variable domain in full, completed from reference TRBV5-5 and TRBJ2-7, reads DAGVTQSPTHLIKTRGQQVTLRCSPISGHKSVSWYQQVLGQGPQFIFQYYEKEERGRGNFPDRFSARQFPNYSSELNVNALLLGDSALYLCASSLVLTSYEQYFGPGTRLTVT.

The V gene is TRBV6-5, the J gene TRBJ2-3; 8 positions agree with TRBD2. The CDR3 extends over 15 amino acids. With 4 bases clipped from V and 6 bases from J, the junction kept 9 bases outside the gene matches. Germline loops: CDR1 MNHEY, CDR2 SVGAGI. The CDR3 DNA reads as TGTGCCAGCAGTTTCTCAGGTACTAGCGGTGATACGCAGTATTTT. This gives the protein CASSFSGTSGDTQYF.

V gene TRBV16 combines with J gene TRBJ1-2; D unclear. Between the trimmed V and J ends, which lost 0 bases and 1 base, there was a span of 9 bases. CDR1 KGHSY and CDR2 FQNENV come from the germline V gene. The length of the CDR3 is 15 residues. CDR3 sequence: CASSQSTINNYGYTF. CDR3 in DNA: TGTGCCAGCAGCCAATCCACAATTAATAACTATGGCTACACCTTC.

The J gene is TRBJ1-2, the V gene TRBV4-1, with a tentative D call TRBD1 (6 bases). V was shortened by 3 bases and J by 2 bases, with 13 bases between the two germline ends. The CDR3 sequence is 15 residues long. The V gene's germline CDR1 is MGHRA and CDR2 YSYEKL. The CDR3 loop is CASSQGGGSNYGYTF. The CDR3 nucleotides read TGCGCCAGCAGCCAGGGAGGGGGTAGCAACTATGGCTACACCTTC.

The V call is TRBV5-1, the J call TRBJ2-2; TRBD2 matches 8 bases. Germline V CDR1 and CDR2: SGHRS, YFSETQ. Germline trimming cut 4 bases from V and 4 bases from J; bases unmatched to any gene: 3. The CDR3 extends over 14 amino acids. CDR3 nucleotide sequence: TGCGCCAGCAGCCTCGGACTAGCCACCGGGGAGCTGTTTTTT. As protein: CASSLGLATGELFF.

This chain uses TRBV9 with TRBJ2-1, with TRBD2 matching 9 bases. V shed 2 bases and J 9 bases; nucleotides not matched to a gene: 15. The CDR3 has 17 residues. From germline, CDR1 is SGDLS and CDR2 YYNGEE. CDR3: CASSVLEGSGSVGEQFF. The CDR3 DNA reads as TGTGCCAGCAGCGTCCTCGAGGGTAGCGGGAGTGTTGGTGAGCAGTTCTTC.

This clone was seen more than once but under ten times. The V and J genes are TRBV9 and TRBJ1-1; D is perhaps TRBD1 (6 bases). Germline assignment: CDR1 SGDLS and CDR2 YYNGEE. This CDR3 comprises 15 residues. V dropped 2 bases and J dropped 1 base, with 12 bases sitting between them. The DNA of the CDR3 is TGTGCCAGCAGCGTCCTTTCGACAGGGAACACTGAAGCTTTCTTT. Translated: CASSVLSTGNTEAFF.

The J gene is TRBJ2-7, the V gene TRBV25-1, with 7 bases aligning to TRBD1. The length of the CDR3 is 18 residues. Germline lookup yields CDR1 MGHDK and CDR2 SYGVNS. Unmatched junction bases numbered 17, after V lost 6 bases and J lost 0 bases. CDR3 loop: CASSSPGQKKESSYEQYF. CDR3 DNA sequence: TGTGCCAGCAGCTCCCCGGGACAGAAAAAGGAAAGCTCCTACGAGCAGTACTTC.

The V and J genes are TRBV10-3 and TRBJ1-2; possible D gene TRBD1, 5 bases. The CDR3 runs 15 residues. Trimming left V 1 base short and J 4 bases short, with 13 bases between. CDR1 is ENHRY, CDR2 SYGVKD, per germline. CDR3 nucleotide sequence: TGTGCCATCAGTGAGTACCCAGGGTCAATCTATGGCTACACCTTC. This translates into CAISEYPGSIYGYTF.

The chain combines TRBV9 with TRBJ2-3; TRBD2 matches 7 bases. The CDR3 consists of 15 residues. From germline, CDR1 is SGDLS and CDR2 YYNGEE. The V gene end was trimmed by 3 bases and the J gene end by 5 bases; junction bases not matched to a gene: 9. The CDR3 DNA reads as TGTGCCAGCAGCGAAACTAGCGCCTCGGGAGATACGCAGTATTTT. It encodes CASSETSASGDTQYF.